The 13 T cell receptor beta chains below were found in one sample sequenced in a study of technical replicates of blood from several donors. Profiled with immunoSEQ multiplex PCR; TCRdb holds only in-frame clones, not every one. Counted here are 91,000 or so clones, roughly 96% occurring once; the ten biggest clones make up about 0.21%. The sequenced sample consisted of T cells isolated from PBMCs. All receptors derive from a human donor in good health.

The V call is TRBV7-9, the J call TRBJ2-7; D unresolved. CDR3 length equals 11 residues. CDR1 is SEHNR and CDR2 is FQNEAQ in the germline V gene (reference sequence). V lost 4 bases and J lost 4, with 5 bases in between. CDR3 residues: CASSSLYEQYF. The CDR3 nucleotides read TGTGCCAGCAGCTCCCTGTACGAGCAGTACTTC.

The gene calls are TRBV5-1 and TRBJ2-2; D not certain. Germline values: CDR1 SGHRS, CDR2 YFSETQ. V was trimmed by 0 bases and J by 6 bases, leaving 6 bases between them. The CDR3 loop spans 13 amino acids. CDR3 residues: CASSLVGPGELFF. The CDR3, as DNA: TGCGCCAGCAGCTTGGTCGGTCCCGGGGAGCTGTTTTTT.

The rearrangement joins TRBV4-1 to TRBJ2-3; D uncertain. Between the trimmed V and J ends, which lost 4 bases and 4 bases, there was a span of 18 bases. The CDR3 is made up of 16 amino acids. Looked up from germline, CDR1 is MGHRA and CDR2 is YSYEKL. CDR3 sequence reads: CASSLQNRPWADTQYF. The CDR3 DNA reads TGCGCCAGCAGCCTACAGAATCGACCGTGGGCAGATACGCAGTATTTT.

The genes are TRBV6-6 and TRBJ2-5, with 11 bases matching TRBD2. V shed 8 bases, J shed 2 bases, and the junction held 4 bases outside the gene matches. This CDR3 is built from 14 residues. CDR1 and CDR2 from the germline V gene are MNHNY and SVGAGI (reference sequence). The CDR3 loop is CASPRLAGQETQYF. The CDR3 DNA is TGTGCCAGCCCGAGACTAGCGGGGCAAGAGACCCAGTACTTC.

The V gene is TRBV5-8, the J gene TRBJ2-2; TRBD1 might be the D (8 bases). This CDR3 is built from 16 residues. Trimming removed 7 bases from V and 2 bases from J, with 18 bases in between. Germline CDR1 reads SGHTS; CDR2 reads YDEGEE. Written as DNA, the CDR3 is TGTGCCAGCGGTTACAGGGGGGGGAGCAACACCGGGGAGCTGTTTTTT. This sequence encodes CASGYRGGSNTGELFF.

The genes are TRBV4-1 and TRBJ2-1; 9 positions match TRBD1. The CDR3 loop spans 17 amino acids. Germline CDR1 reads MGHRA; CDR2 reads YSYEKL. The ends lost 1 base at V and 6 bases at J; junction bases unmatched: 10. The CDR3 sequence: CASSQGLRGQGLNEQFF. CDR3 DNA sequence: TGCGCCAGCAGCCAAGGCTTGAGGGGACAGGGACTCAATGAGCAGTTCTTC.

This chain links TRBV6-1 with TRBJ2-1; D is possibly TRBD2 (5 bases). The CDR3 sequence is 12 residues long. Looked up from germline, CDR1 is MNHNS and CDR2 is SASEGT. V was trimmed by 7 bases and J by 6 bases, leaving 10 bases between them. CDR3 loop: CASILESNEQFF. The CDR3 nucleotides are TGTGCCAGCATACTAGAGTCCAATGAGCAGTTCTTC.

V gene TRBV27 combines with J gene TRBJ1-4; TRBD1 agrees at 7 bases. V shed 6 bases and J 0 bases; nucleotides not matched to a gene: 4. The CDR3 consists of 15 residues. Germline V gives CDR1 MNHEY, CDR2 SMNVEV (reference sequence). The CDR3 DNA reads TGTGCCAGCAGAGGACAGGCCACAACTAATGAAAAACTGTTTTTT. Residues: CASRGQATTNEKLFF.

The chain links TRBV11-2 to TRBJ2-6; no firm D call. The CDR3 runs to 18 residues. Trimming shortened V by 2 bases and J by 4 bases, and 18 bases separated the two germline ends. CDR1 and CDR2 (germline): SGHAT, FQNNGV. CDR3 in DNA: TGTGCCAGCAGCTTAATAGATTTGAGCGCCGGCGGGGCCAACGTCCTGACTTTC. Encoded protein: CASSLIDLSAGGANVLTF. Complete variable domain (other parts from reference TRBV11-2 and TRBJ2-6): EAGVAQSPRYKIIEKRQSVAFWCNPISGHATLYWYQQILGQGPKLLIQFQNNGVVDDSQLPKDRFSAERLKGVDSTLKIQPAKLEDSAVYLCASSLIDLSAGGANVLTFGAGSRLTVL.

J is TRBJ2-2 and V is TRBV30; D gene unclear. CDR1 GTSNPN and CDR2 SVGIG come from the germline V gene (reference sequence). The CDR3 runs to 14 residues. V lost 1 base and J 1 base, leaving 7 bases between the germline ends. This chain's CDR3 is CAWSGVVNTGELFF. CDR3 bases: TGTGCCTGGAGTGGCGTGGTGAACACCGGGGAGCTGTTTTTT.

This chain joins TRBV6-6 and TRBJ2-3; 9 nucleotides match TRBD1. The germline V gene has CDR1 MNHNY and CDR2 SVGAGI (reference sequence). The CDR3 runs to 15 residues. V trimming: 5 bases; J trimming: 7 bases; junction bases outside the gene matches: 10. The CDR3 coding sequence is TGTGCCAGCAGTCCCACCCCCGGGACAGGGAATACGCAGTATTTT. It is translated as CASSPTPGTGNTQYF.

The V and J genes are TRBV18 and TRBJ1-1; D might be TRBD1 (5 bases). Trimming shortened V by 6 bases and J by 4 bases, and 12 bases separated the two germline ends. The CDR3 covers 13 residues. The germline V gene encodes CDR1 KGHSH and CDR2 LQKENI. For the CDR3, the DNA is TGTGCCAGCTCCCGCGACAGCCGCACTGAAGCTTTCTTT. Translation gives CASSRDSRTEAFF.

This chain links TRBV30 with TRBJ2-3; D is unresolved. Germline V gene sequence: CDR1 GTSNPN, CDR2 SVGIG (reference sequence). CDR3 length: 11 residues. Trimming left V 4 bases short and J 5 bases short, with 7 bases between. The CDR3 loop is CAWTTVDTQYF. The CDR3 nucleotides read TGTGCCTGGACTACTGTAGATACGCAGTATTTT.